The 18 T cell receptor beta chains below were found in one sample sequenced in a study of CD8+ T cells in alopecia areata. Treatment: oral pan-JAK inhibitor, 5-10 mg twice daily. Reverse transcribed after extraction, RNA yielded cDNA as the sequencing template. The assay was immunoSEQ multiplex PCR, and TCRdb's table has in-frame clones only and misses some. The table includes 150,000 to 200,000 clones, approximately 60% detected once. The source material was CD4+ T cells sorted from blood, sampled at week 24, from a patient treated with tofacitinib. Receptors were obtained from a human donor with alopecia areata.

This clone was seen a few times. The chain combines TRBV30 with TRBJ2-7; D gene ambiguous. Germline values: CDR1 GTSNPN, CDR2 SVGIG (reference sequence). Trimming removed 3 bases from V and 3 bases from J, with 15 bases in between. The CDR3 contains 14 residues. The CDR3 DNA reads TGTGCCTGGAGGAGATCCACAGCCCTCTACGAGCAGTACTTC. Encoded protein: CAWRRSTALYEQYF.

A note on this clone: Other nucleotide sequences in the sample specify the same CDR3. The genes are TRBV2 and TRBJ2-1; D is unclear. CDR1 is SNHLY, CDR2 FYNNEI, per germline. V lost 7 bases and J 0 bases, leaving 7 bases between the germline ends. CDR3 size: 13 residues. The CDR3 is CASKTSSYNEQFF. The CDR3 region has the DNA TGTGCCAGCAAGACGAGCTCCTACAATGAGCAGTTCTTC.

This sequence joins TRBV29-1 and TRBJ1-1; no clear D gene. V was clipped by 3 bases and J by 4 bases, with 15 bases between them. This CDR3 contains 14 residues. The germline gives CDR1 SQVTM, CDR2 ANQGSEA. The CDR3 DNA follows: TGCAGCGTTGAGTTCGGTAGGTTGGGCACTGAAGCTTTCTTT. As protein: CSVEFGRLGTEAFF.

The CDR3 here is CAWMAWAGNTEAFF. The CDR3 DNA reads as TGTGCCTGGATGGCGTGGGCAGGGAACACTGAAGCTTTCTTT. This rearrangement joins TRBV30 to TRBJ1-1, with D unclear. This CDR3 comprises 14 residues. V lost 4 bases, J lost 1 base, and 13 bases lay in between. Germline CDR1 is GTSNPN and CDR2 is SVGIG (reference sequence).

This sequence joins TRBV9 and TRBJ1-1; D is unclear. This CDR3 contains 14 residues. V lost 0 bases to trimming and J lost 1 base, with 7 bases between them. From germline, CDR1 is SGDLS and CDR2 YYNGEE. The CDR3 spells CASSVEAQNTEAFF. CDR3 nucleotide sequence: TGTGCCAGCAGCGTAGAGGCACAGAACACTGAAGCTTTCTTT.

This chain uses TRBV4-1 with TRBJ1-2; 9 nucleotides match TRBD1. This CDR3 has 13 residues. V shed 6 bases, J shed 4 bases, and the junction held 3 bases outside the gene matches. CDR1 and CDR2 from the germline V gene are MGHRA and YSYEKL. The CDR3 sequence is CASRRTGAYGYTF. The CDR3 DNA reads TGCGCCAGCAGGCGGACAGGGGCCTATGGCTACACCTTC.

The chain couples TRBV5-1 to TRBJ2-7; TRBD1 matches at 7 bases. CDR1 is SGHRS, CDR2 YFSETQ, per germline. V lost 4 bases, J lost 0 bases, and 4 bases stayed unmatched. The CDR3 spans 14 residues. The CDR3 loop reads CASSLGQTSYEQYF. In DNA, the CDR3 is TGCGCCAGCAGCCTGGGACAGACCTCCTACGAGCAGTACTTC.

The J gene is TRBJ1-6, the V gene TRBV6-5; 10 nucleotides align to TRBD1. This CDR3 is built from 13 residues. Trimming removed 5 bases from V and 12 bases from J; junction bases left unmatched: 4. Per the germline V gene, CDR1 is MNHEY and CDR2 is SVGAGI. The CDR3 reads CASSRDRGEPLHF. The CDR3 nucleotides read TGTGCCAGCAGTAGGGACAGGGGAGAACCCCTCCACTTT.

In the case of this clone: This sample includes further DNA sequences coding for the same CDR3. The chain recombines TRBV29-1 with TRBJ2-2; D remains unclear. This CDR3 is built from 14 residues. Germline CDR1 reads SQVTM; CDR2 reads ANQGSEA. The V and J ends lost 7 bases and 0 bases respectively, with 12 bases between them. DNA of the CDR3: TGCAGCGGGAACACGGCCTCGAACACCGGGGAGCTGTTTTTT. Its protein is CSGNTASNTGELFF.

In this sample, this clone turned up once. V is TRBV9 and J is TRBJ2-7, with 8 bases aligning to TRBD1. CDR3 length: 14 amino acids. Germline CDR1 reads SGDLS; CDR2 reads YYNGEE. Germline trimming cut 4 bases from V and 1 base from J; bases unmatched to any gene: 4. The CDR3 nucleotides are TGTGCCAGCAGCCGACAGGGGCTTTCCTACGAGCAGTACTTC. This sequence encodes CASSRQGLSYEQYF.

This chain's CDR3 is CASSLGAGGNTEAFF. DNA for the CDR3: TGTGCCAGCAGCTTGGGGGCGGGAGGAAACACTGAAGCTTTCTTT. The chain couples TRBV11-2 to TRBJ1-1, with D tentatively TRBD1 (6 bases). V was shortened by 3 bases and J by 2 bases, with 13 bases between the two germline ends. CDR3 length: 15 amino acids. CDR1 SGHAT and CDR2 FQNNGV come from the germline V gene.

This chain connects TRBV29-1 to TRBJ2-7, with TRBD1 matching 7 bases. The ends lost 5 bases at V and 2 bases at J; junction bases unmatched: 6. The germline CDR1 and CDR2 sequences are SQVTM and ANQGSEA. The CDR3 extends over 13 amino acids. The CDR3 DNA reads TGCAGCGTTAGGGGACAGTATACCTACGAGCAGTACTTC. Protein sequence: CSVRGQYTYEQYF.

The J gene is TRBJ2-2, the V gene TRBV7-9; D is undetermined. The length of the CDR3 is 12 residues. Trimming pared 6 bases from V and 4 bases from J, leaving 6 bases between. CDR1 is SEHNR and CDR2 is FQNEAQ in the germline V gene (reference sequence). The DNA of the CDR3 is TGTGCCAGCAGACCCACCACCGGGGAGCTGTTTTTT. Protein sequence: CASRPTTGELFF.

This clone was picked up one time. The chain recombines TRBV29-1 with TRBJ2-7; D remains unclear. The CDR3 sequence is 13 residues long. The germline V gene encodes CDR1 SQVTM and CDR2 ANQGSEA. V lost 4 bases and J lost 5, with 15 bases in between. CDR3 nucleotides: TGCAGCGTTGCCCAGGTAGTAGCTAACGAGCAGTACTTC. It specifies CSVAQVVANEQYF.

The V and J genes are TRBV29-1 and TRBJ1-2; a possible D gene is TRBD1 (6 bases). CDR1 SQVTM and CDR2 ANQGSEA come from the germline V gene. The CDR3 contains 14 residues. V was clipped by 4 bases and J by 4 bases, with 16 bases between them. The DNA of the CDR3 is TGCAGCGTTGGCCCTAGGGGAGGGGGCTATGGCTACACCTTC. It translates to CSVGPRGGGYGYTF.

V gene TRBV5-1 combines with J gene TRBJ2-3; 13 bases align to TRBD2. CDR1 is SGHRS, CDR2 YFSETQ, per germline. J was trimmed by 3 bases and V by 7 bases; bases with no gene match: 20. The CDR3 has 20 residues. The CDR3 DNA reads as TGCGCCAGCTCCCACGGTACTAGCGGGGGGGCCACCTCAAATACAGATACGCAGTATTTT. It specifies CASSHGTSGGATSNTDTQYF.

The chain couples TRBV2 to TRBJ2-2, with D uncertain. Germline CDR1 SNHLY, CDR2 FYNNEI. This CDR3 has 13 amino acids. Deletions cut 7 bases from V and 5 bases from J, with 11 bases between. CDR3 in DNA: TGTGCCAGCATGGCTAGTCGGACCGGGGAGCTGTTTTTT. Protein: CASMASRTGELFF.

This clone came up a few times. The rearrangement links TRBV29-1 to TRBJ2-1, with D possibly being TRBD1 (6 bases). This CDR3 is 14 amino acids long. Per germline, CDR1 SQVTM and CDR2 ANQGSEA. The ends were cut back, 6 bases at V and 6 bases at J, with 18 bases in the middle. The CDR3 nucleotides read TGCAGCGTACGCCCCCCCAACAGGGCCAATGAGCAGTTCTTC. Translation: CSVRPPNRANEQFF.